Detailed here is one T cell receptor beta chain. This sample is part of a study of cytotoxic CD8 clonotypes in ibrutinib-treated CLL. The repertoire was sequenced with immunoSEQ multiplex PCR; TCRdb's copy has only in-frame clones and lacks some. Here the sample spans a few hundred thousand clones, less than 75% being singletons. The CDR3 is made up of 16 amino acids. The V gene's germline CDR1 is LGHNA and CDR2 YNFKEQ. The trim removed 1 base at V and 2 bases at J, leaving 4 bases unmatched. The specimen comprised PBMCs, sampled after 24 months of ibrutinib treatment. The chain is built from TRBV4-2 and TRBJ2-1, with 8 bases lining up with TRBD2. The TCR sequence derives from a human donor with chronic lymphocytic leukemia. The CDR3 loop reads CASSQVSGTPYNEQFF. The CDR3 coding sequence is TGTGCCAGCAGCCAAGTTAGCGGGACTCCCTACAATGAGCAGTTCTTC.